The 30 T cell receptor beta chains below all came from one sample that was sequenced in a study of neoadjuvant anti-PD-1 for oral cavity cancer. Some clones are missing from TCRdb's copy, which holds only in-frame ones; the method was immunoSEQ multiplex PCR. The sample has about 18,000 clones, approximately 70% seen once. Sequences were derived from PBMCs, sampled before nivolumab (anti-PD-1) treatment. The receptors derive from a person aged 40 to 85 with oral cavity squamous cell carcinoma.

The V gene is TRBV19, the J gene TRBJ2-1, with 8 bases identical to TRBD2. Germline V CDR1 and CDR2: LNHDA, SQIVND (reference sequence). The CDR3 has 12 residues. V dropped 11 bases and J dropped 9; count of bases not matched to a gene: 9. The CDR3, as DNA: TGTGCCTCGGGAGGGAGAGGGCGTGAGCAGTTCTTC. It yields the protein CASGGRGREQFF.

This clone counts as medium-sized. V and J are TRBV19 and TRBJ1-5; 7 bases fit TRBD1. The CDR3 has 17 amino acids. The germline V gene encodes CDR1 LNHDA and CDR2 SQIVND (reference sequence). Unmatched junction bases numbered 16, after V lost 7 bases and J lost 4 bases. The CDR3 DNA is TGTGCCAGTAAGGGTCGACAGGGACTACCCATAAATCAGCCCCAGCATTTT. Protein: CASKGRQGLPINQPQHF.

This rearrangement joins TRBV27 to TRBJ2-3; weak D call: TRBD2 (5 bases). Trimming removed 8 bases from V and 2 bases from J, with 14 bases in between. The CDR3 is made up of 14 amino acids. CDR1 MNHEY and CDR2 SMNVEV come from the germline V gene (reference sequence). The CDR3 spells CASRTGIPTDTQYF. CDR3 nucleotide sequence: TGTGCCAGCCGGACGGGGATACCCACAGATACGCAGTATTTT.

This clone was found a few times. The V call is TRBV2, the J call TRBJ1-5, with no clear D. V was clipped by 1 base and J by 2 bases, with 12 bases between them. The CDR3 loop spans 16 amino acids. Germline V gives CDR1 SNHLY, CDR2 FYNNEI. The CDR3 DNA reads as TGTGCCAGCAGTGAAGAGTCATATGGGGGCAATCAGCCCCAGCATTTT. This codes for CASSEESYGGNQPQHF.

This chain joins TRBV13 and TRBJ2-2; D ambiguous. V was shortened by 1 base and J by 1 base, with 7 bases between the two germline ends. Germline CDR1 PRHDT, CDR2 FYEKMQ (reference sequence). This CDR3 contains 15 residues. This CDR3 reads CASSLEARNTGELFF. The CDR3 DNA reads TGTGCCAGCAGCTTAGAGGCGAGGAACACCGGGGAGCTGTTTTTT.

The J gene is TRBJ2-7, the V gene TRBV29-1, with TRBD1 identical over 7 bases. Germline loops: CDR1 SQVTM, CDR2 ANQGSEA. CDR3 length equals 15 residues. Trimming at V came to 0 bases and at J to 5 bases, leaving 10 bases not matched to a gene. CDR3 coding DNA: TGCAGCGTTGAAGATACAGGGGATTGGGCTAACGAGCAGTACTTC. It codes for CSVEDTGDWANEQYF.

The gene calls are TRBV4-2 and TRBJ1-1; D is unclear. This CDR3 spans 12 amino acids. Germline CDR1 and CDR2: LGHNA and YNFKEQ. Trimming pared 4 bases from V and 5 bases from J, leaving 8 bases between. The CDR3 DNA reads TGTGCCAGCAGCCTCGATGGGACTGAAGCTTTCTTT. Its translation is CASSLDGTEAFF.

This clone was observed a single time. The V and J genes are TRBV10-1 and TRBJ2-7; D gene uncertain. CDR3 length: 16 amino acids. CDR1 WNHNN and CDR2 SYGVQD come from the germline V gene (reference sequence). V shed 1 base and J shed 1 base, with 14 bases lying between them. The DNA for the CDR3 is TGCGCCAGCAGTGAGTTCTCAGGTCCTCGGTCCTACGAGCAGTACTTC. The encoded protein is CASSEFSGPRSYEQYF.

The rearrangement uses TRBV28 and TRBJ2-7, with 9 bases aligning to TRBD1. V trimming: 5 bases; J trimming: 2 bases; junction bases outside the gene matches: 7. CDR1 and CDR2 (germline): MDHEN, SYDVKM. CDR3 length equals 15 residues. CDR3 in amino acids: CASSEIRQGAYEQYF. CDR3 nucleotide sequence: TGTGCCAGCAGTGAAATAAGACAGGGGGCCTACGAGCAGTACTTC.

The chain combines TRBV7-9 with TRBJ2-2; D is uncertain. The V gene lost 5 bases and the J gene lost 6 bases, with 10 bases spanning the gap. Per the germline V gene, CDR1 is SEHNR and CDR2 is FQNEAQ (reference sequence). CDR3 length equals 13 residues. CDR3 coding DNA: TGTGCCAGCAGCCCCAATCTCGCCGGGGAGCTGTTTTTT. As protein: CASSPNLAGELFF.

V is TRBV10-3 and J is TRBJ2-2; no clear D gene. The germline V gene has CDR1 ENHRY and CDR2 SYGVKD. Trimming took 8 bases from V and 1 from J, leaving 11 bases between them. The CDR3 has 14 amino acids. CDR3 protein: CAIEGQQNTGELFF. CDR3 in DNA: TGTGCCATCGAAGGCCAGCAGAACACCGGGGAGCTGTTTTTT.

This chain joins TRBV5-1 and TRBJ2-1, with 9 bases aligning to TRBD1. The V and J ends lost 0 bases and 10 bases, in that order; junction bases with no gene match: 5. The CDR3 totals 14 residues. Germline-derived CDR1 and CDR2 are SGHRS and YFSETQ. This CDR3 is CASSLGGTGMEQFF. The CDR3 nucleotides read TGCGCCAGCAGCTTGGGAGGGACAGGGATGGAGCAGTTCTTC. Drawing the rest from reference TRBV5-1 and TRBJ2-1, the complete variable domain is KAGVTQTPRYLIKTRGQQVTLSCSPISGHRSVSWYQQTPGQGLQFLFEYFSETQRNKGNFPGRFSGRQFSNSRSEMNVSTLELGDSALYLCASSLGGTGMEQFFGPGTRLTVL.

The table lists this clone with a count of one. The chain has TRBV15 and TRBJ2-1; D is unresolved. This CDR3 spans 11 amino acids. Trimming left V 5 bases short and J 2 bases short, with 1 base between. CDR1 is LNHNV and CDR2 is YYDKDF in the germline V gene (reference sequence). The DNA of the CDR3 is TGTGCCACCAGCGCCTACAATGAGCAGTTCTTC. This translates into CATSAYNEQFF.

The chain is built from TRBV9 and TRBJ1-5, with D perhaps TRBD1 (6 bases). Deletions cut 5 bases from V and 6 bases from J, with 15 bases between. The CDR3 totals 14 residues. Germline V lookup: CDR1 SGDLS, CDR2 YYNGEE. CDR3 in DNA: TGTGCCAGCAGTGGAGTGGGGGCAGGTCAGCCCCAGCATTTT. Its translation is CASSGVGAGQPQHF.

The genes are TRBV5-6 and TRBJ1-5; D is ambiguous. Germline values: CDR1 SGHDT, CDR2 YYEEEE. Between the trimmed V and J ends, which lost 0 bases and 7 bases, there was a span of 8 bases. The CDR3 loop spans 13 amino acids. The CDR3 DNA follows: TGTGCCAGCAGCTTGGGGCAGTACCAGCCCCAGCATTTT. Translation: CASSLGQYQPQHF. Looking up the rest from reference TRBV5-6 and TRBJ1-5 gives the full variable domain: DAGVTQSPTHLIKTRGQQVTLRCSPKSGHDTVSWYQQALGQGPQFIFQYYEEEERQRGNFPDRFSGHQFPNYSSELNVNALLLGDSALYLCASSLGQYQPQHFGDGTRLSIL.

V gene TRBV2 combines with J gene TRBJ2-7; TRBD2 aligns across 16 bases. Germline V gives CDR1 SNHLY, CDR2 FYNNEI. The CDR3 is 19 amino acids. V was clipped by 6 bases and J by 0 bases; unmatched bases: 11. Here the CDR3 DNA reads TGTGCCAGCAGCGGGGGCCCGGGACTAGCGGGAGGGAGCTCCTACGAGCAGTACTTC. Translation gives CASSGGPGLAGGSSYEQYF.

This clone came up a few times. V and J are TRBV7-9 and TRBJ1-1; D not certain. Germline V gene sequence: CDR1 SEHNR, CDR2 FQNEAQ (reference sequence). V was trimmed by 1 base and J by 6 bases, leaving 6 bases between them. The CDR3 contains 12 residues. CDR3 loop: CASSLGWAEAFF. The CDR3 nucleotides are TGTGCCAGCAGCTTAGGGTGGGCTGAAGCTTTCTTT.

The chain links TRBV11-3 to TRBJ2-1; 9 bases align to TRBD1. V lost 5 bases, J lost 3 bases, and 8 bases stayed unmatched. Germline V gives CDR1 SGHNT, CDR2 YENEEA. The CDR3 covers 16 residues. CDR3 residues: CASSDGGTGHYNEQFF. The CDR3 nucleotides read TGTGCCAGCAGCGACGGGGGGACAGGGCACTACAATGAGCAGTTCTTC. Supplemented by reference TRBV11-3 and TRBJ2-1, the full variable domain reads EAGVVQSPRYKIIEKKQPVAFWCNPISGHNTLYWYLQNLGQGPELLIRYENEEAVDDSQLPKDRFSAERLKGVDSTLKIQPAELGDSAVYLCASSDGGTGHYNEQFFGPGTRLTVL.

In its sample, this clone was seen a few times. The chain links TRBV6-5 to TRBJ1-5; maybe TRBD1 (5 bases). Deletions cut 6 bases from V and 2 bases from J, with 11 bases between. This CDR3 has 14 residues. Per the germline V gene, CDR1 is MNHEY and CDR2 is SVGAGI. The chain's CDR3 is CASSLREGNQPQHF. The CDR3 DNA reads TGTGCCAGCAGCCTCAGGGAAGGCAATCAGCCCCAGCATTTT.

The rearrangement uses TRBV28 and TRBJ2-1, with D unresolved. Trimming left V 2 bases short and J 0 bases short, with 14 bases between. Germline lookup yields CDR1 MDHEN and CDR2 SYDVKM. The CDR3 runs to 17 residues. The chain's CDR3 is CASSLRVKATSYNEQFF. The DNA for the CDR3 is TGTGCCAGCAGTTTAAGGGTGAAGGCCACCTCCTACAATGAGCAGTTCTTC.

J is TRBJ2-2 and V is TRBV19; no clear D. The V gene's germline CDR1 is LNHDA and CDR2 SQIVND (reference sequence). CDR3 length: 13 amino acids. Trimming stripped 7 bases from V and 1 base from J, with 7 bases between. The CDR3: CASIKGNTGELFF. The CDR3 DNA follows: TGTGCCAGTATTAAGGGGAACACCGGGGAGCTGTTTTTT.

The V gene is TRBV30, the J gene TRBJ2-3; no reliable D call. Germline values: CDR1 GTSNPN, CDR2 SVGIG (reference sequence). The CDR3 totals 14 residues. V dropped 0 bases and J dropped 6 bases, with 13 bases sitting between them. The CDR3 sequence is CAWSVVRLLDTQYF. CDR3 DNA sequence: TGTGCCTGGAGTGTAGTACGTTTGCTGGATACGCAGTATTTT.

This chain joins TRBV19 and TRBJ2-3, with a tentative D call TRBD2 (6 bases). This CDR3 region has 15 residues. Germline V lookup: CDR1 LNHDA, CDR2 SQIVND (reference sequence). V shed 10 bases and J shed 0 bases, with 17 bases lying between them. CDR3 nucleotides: TGTGCCACTCTACGGACTGGGACTAGCACAGATACGCAGTATTTT. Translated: CATLRTGTSTDTQYF.

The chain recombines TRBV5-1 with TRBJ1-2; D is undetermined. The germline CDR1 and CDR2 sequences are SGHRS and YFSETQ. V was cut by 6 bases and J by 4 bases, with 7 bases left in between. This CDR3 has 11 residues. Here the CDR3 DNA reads TGCGCCAGCAACGGGCCCTATGGCTACACCTTC. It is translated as CASNGPYGYTF.

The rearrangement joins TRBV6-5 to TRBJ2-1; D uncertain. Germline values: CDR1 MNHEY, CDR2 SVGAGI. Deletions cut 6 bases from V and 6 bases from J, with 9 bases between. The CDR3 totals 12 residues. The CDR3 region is CASSTRVNEQFF. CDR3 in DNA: TGTGCCAGCAGCACAAGAGTCAATGAGCAGTTCTTC.

CDR3 sequence: CASSLFRVTDTQYF. CDR3 DNA: TGTGCCAGCAGCTTATTTCGGGTCACAGATACGCAGTATTTT. The genes are TRBV11-2 and TRBJ2-3; D call uncertain. This CDR3 has 14 residues. The V and J ends lost 2 bases and 2 bases respectively, with 8 bases between them. Germline CDR1 and CDR2: SGHAT and FQNNGV.

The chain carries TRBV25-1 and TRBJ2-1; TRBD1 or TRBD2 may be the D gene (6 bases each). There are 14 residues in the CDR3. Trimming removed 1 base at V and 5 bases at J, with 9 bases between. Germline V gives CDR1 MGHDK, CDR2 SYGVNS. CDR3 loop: CASSELGGHNEQFF. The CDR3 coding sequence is TGTGCCAGCAGTGAATTAGGGGGGCACAATGAGCAGTTCTTC.

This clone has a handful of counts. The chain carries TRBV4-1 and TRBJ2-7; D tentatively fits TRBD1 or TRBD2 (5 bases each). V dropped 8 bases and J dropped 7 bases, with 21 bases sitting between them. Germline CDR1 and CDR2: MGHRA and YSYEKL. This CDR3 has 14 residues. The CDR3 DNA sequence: TGCGCCAGCGACACGGAGAGGGGAGCGTATGAGCAGTACTTC. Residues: CASDTERGAYEQYF.

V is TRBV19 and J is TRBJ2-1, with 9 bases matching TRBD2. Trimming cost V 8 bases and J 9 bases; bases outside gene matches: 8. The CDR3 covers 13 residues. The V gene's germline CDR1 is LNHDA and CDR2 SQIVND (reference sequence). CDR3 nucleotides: TGTGCCAGTCATTCTAGCGGGAAGGTTGAGCAGTTCTTC. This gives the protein CASHSSGKVEQFF.

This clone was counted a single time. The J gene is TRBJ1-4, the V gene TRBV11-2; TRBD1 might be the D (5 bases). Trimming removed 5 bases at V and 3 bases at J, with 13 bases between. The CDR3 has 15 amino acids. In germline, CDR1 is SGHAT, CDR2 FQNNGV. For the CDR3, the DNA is TGTGCCAGCAGCCGAATCGGGGCAGCTAATGAAAAACTGTTTTTT. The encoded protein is CASSRIGAANEKLFF.